Listed here are 26 T cell receptor beta chains from one sample, sequenced in a study of blood T cell repertoires in COVID-19. The assay was immunoSEQ multiplex PCR, and TCRdb's table has in-frame clones only and misses some. The profile covers roughly 250,000 clones, with approximately 86% appearing a single time and 0.85% to 1% taken by the ten largest. Sequenced sample: peripheral blood. These receptor sequences come from a human donor with COVID-19, enrolled during active disease. The donor label of this sample is uncertain.

The gene calls are TRBV15 and TRBJ2-3; TRBD2 agrees at 7 bases. Germline CDR1 is LNHNV and CDR2 is YYDKDF (reference sequence). CDR3 size: 14 residues. V shed 0 bases, J shed 13 bases, and the junction held 10 bases outside the gene matches. DNA for the CDR3: TGTGCCACCAGCAGAGATGGGGTAGCGGGCACCAAGTATTTT. Residues: CATSRDGVAGTKYF.

The sample holds a few counts of this clone. V is TRBV6-2 or TRBV6-3 and J is TRBJ2-1; 9 bases match TRBD2. The CDR3 covers 13 residues. The J segment lost 8 bases and the V segment lost 5 bases, leaving 4 bases of the junction unmatched. Looked up from germline, CDR1 is MNHEY and CDR2 is SVGEGT. DNA for the CDR3: TGTGCCAGCAGTGGACTAGCGCGAGATGAGCAGTTCTTC. Translation gives CASSGLARDEQFF.

The rearrangement links TRBV2 to TRBJ1-2; the D is unclear. The length of the CDR3 is 14 residues. Germline V gives CDR1 SNHLY, CDR2 FYNNEI. V dropped 6 bases and J dropped 8 bases, with 19 bases sitting between them. CDR3 bases: TGTGCCAGCAGGGGAGGCAGGCCCCAAGAGGGCTACACCTTC. Translated: CASRGGRPQEGYTF.

The chain is built from TRBV7-3 and TRBJ1-2, with 7 bases matching TRBD1. The junction had 8 bases not matched to a gene; V was cut back by 5 bases and J by 8 bases. The V gene's germline CDR1 is SGHTA and CDR2 FQGTGA. The CDR3 runs 13 residues. The CDR3 nucleotides read TGTGCCAGCAGCGAAACAGGGGACTGGGGCTACACCTTC. It codes for CASSETGDWGYTF.

This chain joins TRBV28 and TRBJ2-7; D perhaps matches TRBD2 (6 bases). V lost 6 bases and J 6 bases, leaving 21 bases between the germline ends. CDR1 MDHEN and CDR2 SYDVKM come from the germline V gene. CDR3 length: 15 residues. The CDR3 sequence is CASRSPGGGDPEQYF. The CDR3 coding sequence is TGTGCCAGCAGGTCCCCCGGTGGAGGGGATCCCGAGCAGTACTTC.

The chain is built from TRBV7-8 and TRBJ2-7; 7 bases match TRBD2. Trimming cost V 4 bases and J 6 bases; bases outside gene matches: 9. The CDR3 sequence is 14 residues long. Germline lookup yields CDR1 SGHVS and CDR2 FQNEAQ. CDR3 nucleotide sequence: TGTGCCAGCAGCTCTTTGGCGGGAGTAGGCGAGCAGTACTTC. It is translated as CASSSLAGVGEQYF. Drawing the rest from reference TRBV7-8 and TRBJ2-7, the complete variable domain is GAGVSQSPRYKVAKRGQDVALRCDPISGHVSLFWYQQALGQGPEFLTYFQNEAQLDKSGLPSDRFFAERPEGSVSTLKIQRTQQEDSAVYLCASSSLAGVGEQYFGPGTRLTVT.

This clone was seen only a few times. This chain joins TRBV28 and TRBJ1-4; 7 bases line up with TRBD1. CDR3 length: 16 amino acids. CDR1 and CDR2 (germline): MDHEN, SYDVKM. The V and J ends lost 5 bases and 0 bases, in that order; junction bases with no gene match: 6. CDR3 region: CASSLRQGTTNEKLFF. The CDR3 bases are TGTGCCAGCAGTCTTAGACAGGGCACAACTAATGAAAAACTGTTTTTT.

This sequence joins TRBV6-6 and TRBJ1-4; D ambiguous. Trimming pared 7 bases from V and 4 bases from J, leaving 13 bases between. Germline V gene sequence: CDR1 MNHNY, CDR2 SVGAGI (reference sequence). CDR3 length: 14 amino acids. CDR3 sequence reads: CASTITRGNEKLFF. The CDR3 nucleotides read TGTGCCAGCACCATCACCCGGGGTAATGAAAAACTGTTTTTT.

This clone was counted a few times. The V call is TRBV6-4, the J call TRBJ2-1, with 7 positions matching TRBD2. V lost 6 bases and J lost 3; bases outside the gene matches: 5. Germline CDR1 reads MRHNA; CDR2 reads SNTAGT. The CDR3 totals 14 residues. The chain's CDR3 is CASSRDYNYNEQFF. DNA for the CDR3: TGTGCCAGCAGCCGGGACTATAACTACAATGAGCAGTTCTTC.

This CDR3 is CASSGARANTEAFF. The CDR3 region has the DNA TGTGCCAGCAGTGGGGCGCGAGCGAACACTGAAGCTTTCTTT. This chain uses TRBV28 with TRBJ1-1; weak D call: TRBD1 (5 bases). This CDR3 is built from 14 residues. Trimming left V 5 bases short and J 1 base short, with 11 bases between. The germline CDR1 and CDR2 sequences are MDHEN and SYDVKM.

This clone occurred a few times. V is TRBV18 and J is TRBJ1-5; 10 bases are a match to TRBD1. The germline V gene has CDR1 KGHSH and CDR2 LQKENI. Trimming took 3 bases from V and 2 from J; bases not matched to a gene: 7. This CDR3 contains 17 residues. CDR3 DNA: TGTGCCAGCTCACCTTCGACAGGGGGCTCAGGCAATCAGCCCCAGCATTTT. It codes for CASSPSTGGSGNQPQHF.

The V call is TRBV11-2, the J call TRBJ2-1; possible D gene TRBD2, 5 bases. Germline values: CDR1 SGHAT, CDR2 FQNNGV. This CDR3 has 16 residues. V shed 5 bases and J shed 3 bases, with 17 bases lying between them. The CDR3 here is CASSPRRAAIYNEQFF. CDR3 in DNA: TGTGCCAGCAGCCCCCGTCGAGCGGCGATCTACAATGAGCAGTTCTTC.

The rearrangement joins TRBV6-2 or TRBV6-3 to TRBJ2-1; 11 bases agree with TRBD2. This CDR3 is 16 amino acids long. Germline CDR1 and CDR2: MNHEY and SVGEGT. V lost 0 bases to trimming and J lost 9 bases; unmatched junction nucleotides: 7. CDR3 protein: CASSYSRLAGGGEQFF. The CDR3 coding sequence is TGTGCCAGCAGTTACTCCCGGCTAGCGGGAGGAGGTGAGCAGTTCTTC.

The CDR3 DNA reads TGTGCCTGGAGTGTACTAGTGGAAGACAGGGGGCCCGGTAATGAAAAACTGTTTTTT. It specifies CAWSVLVEDRGPGNEKLFF. V and J are TRBV30 and TRBJ1-4; 10 bases are shared with TRBD1. CDR1 is GTSNPN and CDR2 is SVGIG in the germline V gene (reference sequence). The V and J ends lost 0 bases and 4 bases, in that order; junction bases with no gene match: 14. The CDR3 contains 19 residues.

This chain uses TRBV28 with TRBJ1-4; no clear D gene. Germline-derived CDR1 and CDR2 are MDHEN and SYDVKM. This CDR3 is 12 amino acids long. Trimming stripped 0 bases from V and 8 bases from J, with 4 bases between. The CDR3 DNA reads TGTGCCAGCAGTTTATGGCGGGAAAAACTGTTTTTT. This gives the protein CASSLWREKLFF.

The chain combines TRBV3-1 (or the pseudogene TRBV3-2) with TRBJ2-5, with 9 positions matching TRBD2. Trimming at V came to 0 bases and at J to 2 bases, leaving 1 base not matched to a gene. CDR3 length equals 15 residues. In germline, CDR1 is LGHDT, CDR2 YNNKEL (reference sequence). CDR3 coding DNA: TGTGCCAGCAGCCAAGACCTAGCGGGACAAGAGACCCAGTACTTC. This encodes CASSQDLAGQETQYF.

CDR3 sequence reads: CASSRGKNTEAFF. CDR3 nucleotide sequence: TGCGCCAGCAGCCGCGGGAAGAACACTGAAGCTTTCTTT. The chain carries TRBV4-3 and TRBJ1-1; no clear D. The CDR3 sequence is 13 residues long. Trimming took off 4 bases at V and 1 base at J, with 7 bases between the two ends. Germline CDR1 reads LGHNA; CDR2 reads YSLEER.

The rearrangement links TRBV19 to TRBJ2-7; 8 bases agree with TRBD1. Trimming at V came to 4 bases and at J to 5 bases, leaving 7 bases not matched to a gene. CDR1 is LNHDA, CDR2 SQIVND, per germline (reference sequence). This CDR3 is 14 amino acids long. Written as DNA, the CDR3 is TGTGCCAGTAGTAAGACAGGGGAATTCGACGAGCAGTACTTC. Amino acids: CASSKTGEFDEQYF.

The genes are TRBV12-3 or TRBV12-4 and TRBJ1-4; D may be TRBD1 (5 bases). V was clipped by 6 bases and J by 7 bases, with 9 bases between them. This CDR3 has 12 amino acids. The CDR3 DNA follows: TGTGCCAGCAGAAACAGGACTGAAAAACTGTTTTTT. It is translated as CASRNRTEKLFF.

There are a few counts of this clone. This chain links TRBV7-9 with TRBJ1-1; 8 nucleotides match TRBD1. The germline gives CDR1 SEHNR, CDR2 FQNEAQ (reference sequence). The CDR3 runs to 12 residues. V dropped 0 bases and J dropped 11; count of bases not matched to a gene: 2. The CDR3: CASSLAQGAAFF. CDR3 DNA sequence: TGTGCCAGCAGCTTAGCCCAGGGGGCGGCTTTCTTT.

The V call is TRBV6-5, the J call TRBJ1-5; tentatively, D is TRBD1 (5 bases). CDR1 is MNHEY and CDR2 is SVGAGI in the germline V gene. V shed 10 bases and J shed 0 bases, with 13 bases lying between them. This CDR3 is built from 14 residues. This CDR3 reads CATVGQYSNQPQHF. The CDR3, as DNA: TGTGCCACCGTGGGGCAGTATAGCAATCAGCCCCAGCATTTT.

This rearrangement joins TRBV2 to TRBJ1-4; 7 nucleotides line up with TRBD1. This CDR3 has 16 residues. Germline V lookup: CDR1 SNHLY, CDR2 FYNNEI. After removal of 3 bases from V and 3 bases from J, the junction contained 7 bases not matched to a gene. This CDR3 reads CASSESRGPANEKLFF. CDR3 nucleotide sequence: TGTGCCAGCAGTGAGTCGAGGGGGCCTGCTAATGAAAAACTGTTTTTT.

This clone was detected a few times. The CDR3 DNA reads as TGTGCCAGCAGGTTGACACCAACAAACGTAGAGACCCAGTACTTC. Its translation is CASRLTPTNVETQYF. V gene TRBV6-5 combines with J gene TRBJ2-5; no clear D gene. Germline CDR1 MNHEY, CDR2 SVGAGI. The CDR3 has 15 residues. Trimming removed 6 bases from V and 4 bases from J, with 18 bases in between.

The chain links TRBV10-3 to TRBJ2-1, with TRBD2 identical over 8 bases. This CDR3 contains 15 residues. Germline V gene sequence: CDR1 ENHRY, CDR2 SYGVKD. V was pared by 3 bases and J by 2 bases, with 3 bases of the junction left unmatched. DNA for the CDR3: TGTGCCATCAGTGATACTAGCGGAACCTACAATGAGCAGTTCTTC. It specifies CAISDTSGTYNEQFF.

This clone showed up just a few times. A read error may produce the germline difference seen at one junction end. The V and J genes are TRBV12-3 or TRBV12-4 and TRBJ2-1; 7 nucleotides line up with TRBD2. The CDR3 is 12 amino acids. CDR3 residues: CASSFDGRELFF. CDR3 sequence (DNA): TGTGCCAGCAGTTTCGATGGGCGGGAGCTGTTCTTC.

The rearrangement joins TRBV6-5 to TRBJ1-2; 9 nucleotides align to TRBD1. V lost 3 bases and J lost 11; bases outside the gene matches: 13. Per germline, CDR1 MNHEY and CDR2 SVGAGI. CDR3 size: 15 residues. The CDR3 protein is CASSYTHPGQGSYTF. CDR3 DNA: TGTGCCAGCAGTTATACGCACCCGGGACAGGGTAGTTACACCTTC.